This TCR beta chain is drawn from a study of PD-L1 blockade in urothelial cancer. Study at large: Individuals in the cohort had been given 0 to 3 earlier chemotherapy regimens. Median blood clonality was around 0.08, with about 81,000 unique TCRs. Notes on the study in general: Below-median blood TCR clonality before treatment forecast better survival.

As to this clone: Its target is unknown.

The CDR3 contains 16 residues. Germline V gene data show CDR1 as MNHEY and CDR2 as SMNVEV (reference sequence). Trimming cost V 6 bases and J 9 bases; bases outside gene matches: 11. Time point reported: pretreatment peripheral blood. A spike-in of synthetic TCR analog templates was added to each PCR. Assay: immunoSEQ multiplex PCR; the TCRdb copy retains only in-frame clones and omits some. The table records about 86,000 clones, over 65% of them present only once. This sequence joins TRBV27 and TRBJ1-6, with 10 nucleotides matching TRBD1. This TCR derives from a man in his sixties with urothelial cancer. The sequenced sample was PBMCs, obtained around atezolizumab (anti-PD-L1) treatment. The CDR3 region has the DNA TGTGCCAGCAGAATGAAACCGGGACAGGGGACTTCACCCCTCCACTTT. It codes for CASRMKPGQGTSPLHF.